The clone carrying this T cell receptor (beta chain) was seen a handful of times. This sample was taken from a study of blood T cell repertoires in COVID-19. Produced via immunoSEQ multiplex PCR; TCRdb's table is partial and in-frame only. Of 140,000 or so clones listed, roughly 87% are singletons. Trimming left V 3 bases short and J 10 bases short, with 9 bases between. CDR3 length equals 11 residues. Germline CDR1 MNHNS, CDR2 SASEGT. The chain is built from TRBV6-1 and TRBJ1-1, with D possibly matching TRBD1 (6 bases). Sample: peripheral blood. The TCR originated in a woman in her forties or fifties with acute or convalescent COVID-19. As DNA, the CDR3 is TGTGCCAGCAGTGAGGGAGGGGGAGCTTTCTTT. Translating it yields CASSEGGGAFF.